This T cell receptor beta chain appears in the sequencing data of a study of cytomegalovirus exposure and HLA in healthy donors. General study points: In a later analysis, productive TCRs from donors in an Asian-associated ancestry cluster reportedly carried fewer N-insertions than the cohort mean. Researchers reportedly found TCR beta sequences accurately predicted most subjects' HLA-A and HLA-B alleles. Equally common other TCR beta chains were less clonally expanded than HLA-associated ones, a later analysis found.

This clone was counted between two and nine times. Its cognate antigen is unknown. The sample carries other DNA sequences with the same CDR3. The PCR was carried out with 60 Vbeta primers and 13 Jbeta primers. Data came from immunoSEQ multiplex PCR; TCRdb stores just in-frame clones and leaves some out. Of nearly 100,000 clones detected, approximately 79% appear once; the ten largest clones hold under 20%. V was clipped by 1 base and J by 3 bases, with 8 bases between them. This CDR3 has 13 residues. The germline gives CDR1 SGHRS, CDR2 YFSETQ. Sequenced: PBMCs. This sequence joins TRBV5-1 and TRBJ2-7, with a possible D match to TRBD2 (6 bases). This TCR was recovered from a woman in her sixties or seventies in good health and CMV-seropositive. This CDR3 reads CASSLTGDYEQYF. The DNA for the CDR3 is TGCGCCAGCAGCTTGACGGGAGACTACGAGCAGTACTTC.